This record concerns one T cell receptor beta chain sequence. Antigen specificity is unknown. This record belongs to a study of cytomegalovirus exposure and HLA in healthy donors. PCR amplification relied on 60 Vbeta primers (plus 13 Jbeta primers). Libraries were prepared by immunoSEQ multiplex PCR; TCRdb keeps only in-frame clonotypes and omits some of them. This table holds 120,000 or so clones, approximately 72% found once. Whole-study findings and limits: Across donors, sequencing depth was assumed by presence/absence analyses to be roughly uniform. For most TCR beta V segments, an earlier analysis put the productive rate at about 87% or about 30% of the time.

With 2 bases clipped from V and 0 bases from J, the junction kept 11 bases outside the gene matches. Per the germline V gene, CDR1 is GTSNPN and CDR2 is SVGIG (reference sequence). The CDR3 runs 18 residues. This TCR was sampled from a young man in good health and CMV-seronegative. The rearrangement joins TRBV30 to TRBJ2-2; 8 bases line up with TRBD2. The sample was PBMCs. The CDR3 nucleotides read TGTGCCTGGAGTCTACTCGTCGGGGGGGGAGCGAACACCGGGGAGCTGTTTTTT. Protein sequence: CAWSLLVGGGANTGELFF.